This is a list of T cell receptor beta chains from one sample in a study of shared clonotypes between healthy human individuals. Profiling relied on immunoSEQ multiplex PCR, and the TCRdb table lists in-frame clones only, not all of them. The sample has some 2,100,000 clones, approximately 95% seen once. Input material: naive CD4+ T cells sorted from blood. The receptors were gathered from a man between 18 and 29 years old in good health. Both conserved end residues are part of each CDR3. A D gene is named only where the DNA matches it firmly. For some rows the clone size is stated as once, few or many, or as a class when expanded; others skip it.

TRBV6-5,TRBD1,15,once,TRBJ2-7,TGTGCCAGCAGTAACTACAGGGGGCCCTCCTACGAGCAGTACTTC,CASSNYRGPSYEQYF
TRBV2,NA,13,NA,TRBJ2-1,TGTGCCAGCAGCGCCGCCCTTAGCGGTGAGCAGTTCTTC,CASSAALSGEQFF
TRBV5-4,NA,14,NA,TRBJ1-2,TGTGCCAGCAGCAAGACAGACCTTAGATATGGCTACACCTTC,CASSKTDLRYGYTF
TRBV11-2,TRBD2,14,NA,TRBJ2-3,TGTGCCAGCAGCTTTAGCGGGGGCACAGATACGCAGTATTTT,CASSFSGGTDTQYF
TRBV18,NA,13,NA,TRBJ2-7,TGTGCCAGCCGAGGGCCCGGGGTCTACGAGCAGTACTTC,CASRGPGVYEQYF
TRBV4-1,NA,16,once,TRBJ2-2,TGCGCCAGCACCTCTGTGGGGGCAGGAAACACCGGGGAGCTGTTTTTT,CASTSVGAGNTGELFF
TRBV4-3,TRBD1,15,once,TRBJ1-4,TGCGCCAGCAGCCGCATGACAGGGGGTGTTGAAAAACTGTTTTTT,CASSRMTGGVEKLFF
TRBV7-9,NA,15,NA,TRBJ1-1,TGTGCCAGCAGCCATGAACAGGGCCGGAACACTGAAGCTTTCTTT,CASSHEQGRNTEAFF
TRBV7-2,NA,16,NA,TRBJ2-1,TGTGCCAGCAGCTTAGTTGGGGTAAGCTCCTACAATGAGCAGTTCTTC,CASSLVGVSSYNEQFF
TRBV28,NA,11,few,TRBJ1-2,TGTGCCAGCAGTTTATCCCATGGCTACACCTTC,CASSLSHGYTF
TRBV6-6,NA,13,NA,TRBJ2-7,TGTGCCAGCAGTCGACACGGAGCCTACGAGCAGTACTTC,CASSRHGAYEQYF
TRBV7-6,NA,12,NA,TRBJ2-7,TGTGCCAGCAGCTCCCCGAATGGAGAGCAGTACTTC,CASSSPNGEQYF
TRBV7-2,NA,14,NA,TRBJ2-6,TGTGCCAGCAGCTTAGAAGGTGGGGCCAACGTCCTGACTTTC,CASSLEGGANVLTF
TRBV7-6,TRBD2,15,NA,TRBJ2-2,TGTGCCAGCAGCCACGGAGCGGGATGGACCGGGGAGCTGTTTTTT,CASSHGAGWTGELFF
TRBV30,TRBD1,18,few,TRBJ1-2,TGTGCCTGGACCGCCGAGACAGGGCGGCCCGATTATGGGTATGGCTACACCTTC,CAWTAETGRPDYGYGYTF
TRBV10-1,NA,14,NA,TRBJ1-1,TGCGCCAGCAGTGAGGGCAGAATGAACACTGAAGCTTTCTTT,CASSEGRMNTEAFF
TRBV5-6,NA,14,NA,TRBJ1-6,TGTGCCAGCAGCCCAAAGAGGGTGAGTTCACCCCTCCACTTT,CASSPKRVSSPLHF
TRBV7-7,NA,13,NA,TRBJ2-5,TGTGCTAGCAGCTCAGCAAACCAAGAGACCCAGTACTTC,CASSSANQETQYF
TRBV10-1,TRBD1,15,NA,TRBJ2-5,TGCGCCAGCAGCAGAACGGCAGGGGGCAGGGAGACCCAGTACTTC,CASSRTAGGRETQYF
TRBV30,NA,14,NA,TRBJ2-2,TGTGCCTGGAGGCCCGGGGCGAGCACCGGGGAGCTGTTTTTT,CAWRPGASTGELFF
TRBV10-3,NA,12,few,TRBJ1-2,TGTGCCATCAGCCAGGACAGCTATGGCTACACCTTC,CAISQDSYGYTF
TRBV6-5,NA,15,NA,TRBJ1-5,TGTGCCAGCAGCAGGACAGTGCAAGGCAATCAGCCCCAGCATTTT,CASSRTVQGNQPQHF
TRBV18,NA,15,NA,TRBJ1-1,TGTGCCAGCTCACCACTCCCCGCCTCTGGGAGTGAAGCTTTCTTT,CASSPLPASGSEAFF
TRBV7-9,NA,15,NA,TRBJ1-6,TGTGCCAGCAGACCCGGGGGGGGTATAGATTCACCCCTCCACTTT,CASRPGGGIDSPLHF
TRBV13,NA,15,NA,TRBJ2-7,TGTGCCAGCAGCACCGCAGGAAGGAGGGTTTACGAGCAGTACTTC,CASSTAGRRVYEQYF
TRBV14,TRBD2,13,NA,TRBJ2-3,TGTGCCAGCAGCGCGACTAGCCGAGATACGCAGTATTTT,CASSATSRDTQYF
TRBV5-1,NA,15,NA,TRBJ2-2,TGCGCCAGCAGCTTGCGGCTAGCCGACACCGGGGAGCTGTTTTTT,CASSLRLADTGELFF
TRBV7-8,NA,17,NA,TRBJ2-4,TGTGCCAGCAGCTCCGCCCCAAGGACACGTGGGCAAAACATTCAGTACTTC,CASSSAPRTRGQNIQYF
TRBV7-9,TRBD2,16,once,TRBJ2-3,TGTGCCAGCAGCCGTAGCGGGGGGACCCTAGGGGATACGCAGTATTTT,CASSRSGGTLGDTQYF
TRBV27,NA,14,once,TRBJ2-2,TGTGCCAGCAGCTACCAAGGGGTAACCGGGGAGCTGTTTTTT,CASSYQGVTGELFF
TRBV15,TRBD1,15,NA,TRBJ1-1,TGTGCCACCAGCAGATCGGGACAGATGAACACTGAAGCTTTCTTT,CATSRSGQMNTEAFF
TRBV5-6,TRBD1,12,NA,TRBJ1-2,TGTGCCAGCATTCGACAGGGCCATGGCTACACCTTC,CASIRQGHGYTF
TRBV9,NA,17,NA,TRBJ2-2,TGTGCCAGCAGCTCCGCCTGGGCAGTCGGAAACACCGGGGAGCTGTTTTTT,CASSSAWAVGNTGELFF
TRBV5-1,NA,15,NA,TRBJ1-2,TGCGCCAGCAGCTTAGAGGGGGTCCCAAACTATGGCTACACCTTC,CASSLEGVPNYGYTF
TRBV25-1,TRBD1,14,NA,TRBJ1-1,TGTGCCAGCAGTAGACAGGGGCGTAGCACTGAAGCTTTCTTT,CASSRQGRSTEAFF